The rows below give T cell receptor beta chains drawn from one sample of a study of a mutant IDH1 vaccine in newly diagnosed glioma. Their cognate antigens are unknown. Here immunoSEQ multiplex PCR was the method, and the copy in TCRdb shows in-frame clones only, minus some. This sample has about 68,000 clones, with approximately 81% found just once. The sequences come from PBMCs, collected from a glioma patient whose treatment included an IDH1 peptide vaccine. All receptors come from a man aged 18 to 29 with glioma. The CDR3 runs from the conserved cysteine through the conserved F or W. A D gene is named only where the DNA matches it firmly. Where a row states a size, it is once, few, many or the class of an expanded clone; other rows omit it.

V: TRBV30
J: TRBJ2-5
size: -
D: -
DNA: TGTGCCTGGAGTCGGCATCTCCTCCAAGAGACCCAGTACTTC
CDR3: CAWSRHLLQETQYF

V: TRBV5-4
J: TRBJ2-5
size: -
D: TRBD2
DNA: TGTGCCAGCAGCTTAATAGGGACTAGCGGCCCAGGGGGAGAGACCCAGTACTTC
CDR3: CASSLIGTSGPGGETQYF

V: TRBV6-5
J: TRBJ2-5
size: once
D: -
DNA: TGTGCCAGCAAAGGGGGAGGGACGGGGGAGGAGACCCAGTACTTC
CDR3: CASKGGGTGEETQYF

V: TRBV27
J: TRBJ1-1
size: -
D: -
DNA: TGTGCCAGCAATCTCGCATACAGCAGGAACACTGAAGCTTTCTTT
CDR3: CASNLAYSRNTEAFF

V: TRBV6-5
J: TRBJ1-2
size: few
D: -
DNA: TGTGCCAGCAGCTCGACCTTATATGGCTACACCTTC
CDR3: CASSSTLYGYTF

V: TRBV6-1
J: TRBJ1-4
size: once
D: -
DNA: TGTGCCAGCAATATAGGGGCAACTAATGAAAAACTGTTTTTT
CDR3: CASNIGATNEKLFF

V: TRBV6-1
J: TRBJ1-1
size: -
D: TRBD1
DNA: TGTGCCAGCAGTTATCTAGGGACAGGGGAAGCTTTCTTT
CDR3: CASSYLGTGEAFF

V: TRBV7-2
J: TRBJ1-4
size: -
D: TRBD1
DNA: TGTGCCAGCAGCTTAACAGGGGGCGGTGAAAAACTGTTTTTT
CDR3: CASSLTGGGEKLFF

V: TRBV19
J: TRBJ1-5
size: -
D: TRBD1
DNA: TGTGCCAGTACCTCACAGGGGCCGAGCAATCAGCCCCAGCATTTT
CDR3: CASTSQGPSNQPQHF

V: TRBV6-6
J: TRBJ2-1
size: -
D: -
DNA: TGTGCCAGCAGTGGCCCCAAGACCTCCTACAATGAGCAGTTCTTC
CDR3: CASSGPKTSYNEQFF

V: TRBV10-3
J: TRBJ1-2
size: -
D: -
DNA: TGTGCCATCAGTGAGGGTTTTGGACGCCTAGCGGATGGGCAACGTCACTATGGCTACACCTTC
CDR3: CAISEGFGRLADGQRHYGYTF